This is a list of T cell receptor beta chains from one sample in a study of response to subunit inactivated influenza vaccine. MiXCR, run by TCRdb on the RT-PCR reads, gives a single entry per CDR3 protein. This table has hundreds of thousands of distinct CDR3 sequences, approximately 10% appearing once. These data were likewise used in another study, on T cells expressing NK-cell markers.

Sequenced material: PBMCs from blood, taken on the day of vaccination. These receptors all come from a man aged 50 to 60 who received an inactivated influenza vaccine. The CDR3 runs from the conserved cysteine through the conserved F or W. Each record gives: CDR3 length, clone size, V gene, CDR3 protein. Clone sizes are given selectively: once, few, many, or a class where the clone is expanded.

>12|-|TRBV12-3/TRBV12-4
CASSFSIETQYF
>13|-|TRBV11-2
CASSSSRVGEQFF
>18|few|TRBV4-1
CASSQAGQEQFSGNTIYF
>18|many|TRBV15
CATSREMLGRTGGGTQYF
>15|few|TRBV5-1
CASNPLAGGTGELFF
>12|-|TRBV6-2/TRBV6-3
CASNNPQAEAFF
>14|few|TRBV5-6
CASFPRLAGETQYF
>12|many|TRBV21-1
CASSSYRRGYTF
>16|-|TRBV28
CASSPRTGRAGSPLHF
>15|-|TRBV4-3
CASSLLAGADNEQFF
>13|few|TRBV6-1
CASSENGDYGYTF
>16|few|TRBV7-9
CASSRNKGPGTGELFF
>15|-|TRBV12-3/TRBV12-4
CASSLRGGSSYEQYF
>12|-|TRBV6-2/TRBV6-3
CASSYLTGEGFF
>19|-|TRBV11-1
CASSFRGLDRGGNTGELFF
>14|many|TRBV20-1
CSARDGNGVYEQYF
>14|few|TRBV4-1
CASSQEHRGYEQYF
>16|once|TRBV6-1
CASSEDGFFSYNEQFF
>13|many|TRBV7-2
CASSLGTGSPLHF
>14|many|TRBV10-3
CAISEGTKQETQYF
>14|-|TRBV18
CASTNFRTDTEAFF
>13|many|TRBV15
CATSSMWGDTQYF
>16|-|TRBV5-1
CASRDRQGSGTDTQYF
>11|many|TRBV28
CASSMFSEQFF
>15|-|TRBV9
CASSVGAVSTDTQYF
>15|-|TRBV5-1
CASSSGQSPLGEQYF
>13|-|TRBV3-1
CASSSTGRAEAFF
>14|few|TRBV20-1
CSARPPRTGTEQYF
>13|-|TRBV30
CAWSVGTGYEQYF
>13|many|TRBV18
CASSPANTGELFF
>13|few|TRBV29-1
CSVESRVGYGYTF
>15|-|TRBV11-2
CASSLDWDRYYEQYF
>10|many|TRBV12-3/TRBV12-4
CASSFCGYTF
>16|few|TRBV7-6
CASSVLTGGVIDEQYF
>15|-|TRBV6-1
CASRRGTGTGTEAFF
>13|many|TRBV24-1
CATSDLGRAGYTF
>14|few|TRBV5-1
CASSFRRGSYEQYF
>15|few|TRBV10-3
CAISEKHHRIQPQHF
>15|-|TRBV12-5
CASGLPGQGSYEQYF
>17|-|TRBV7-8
CASSLALGAALRETQYF
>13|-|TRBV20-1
CSADLTGSKTQYF
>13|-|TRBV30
CATYRERNTEAFF
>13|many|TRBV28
CASSFGDSYEQYF
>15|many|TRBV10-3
CAISEALAGVRSQYF
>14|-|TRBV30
CAWELAGVGYEQYF
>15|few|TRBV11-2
CASTSSGTASYEQYF
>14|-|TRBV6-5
CASSFISSTDTQYF
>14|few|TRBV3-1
CASTLGGAGYGYTF
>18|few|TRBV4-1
CASSQDPDRVILTGELFF
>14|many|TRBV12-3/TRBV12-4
CASSWDRTNTEAFF
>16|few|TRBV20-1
CSADGTSGGSTDTQYF